Shown below are 31 T cell receptor beta chains from a single sample sequenced in a study of T cell repertoires in cytomegalovirus infection. TCRdb ran MiXCR on the reads and lists one entry per CDR3 protein. The sample lists 250,000 to 300,000 distinct CDR3 sequences; roughly an eighth were seen once. What was sequenced was PBMCs. These receptors were obtained from a human donor in good health (CMV status not recorded). Some clones in this sample may be carry-over from other donors' samples.

The chain is built from TRBV3-1 and TRBJ1-2; the D gene is possibly TRBD1 (6 bases). The CDR3 has 16 amino acids. The ends were cut back, 4 bases at V and 5 bases at J, with 20 bases in the middle. Germline CDR1 reads LGHDT; CDR2 reads YNNKEL (reference sequence). This CDR3 is CASSRADAGTRYGYTF. The CDR3 region has the DNA TGTGCCAGCAGCCGGGCGGACGCCGGGACACGATATGGCTACACCTTC.

The chain carries TRBV19 and TRBJ1-5, with D tentatively TRBD1 (6 bases). The length of the CDR3 is 15 residues. V lost 4 bases and J lost 0, with 10 bases in between. Germline values: CDR1 LNHDA, CDR2 SQIVND (reference sequence). CDR3 amino acids: CASSTDRYSNQPQHF. CDR3 sequence (DNA): TGTGCCAGTAGTACGGACAGATATAGCAATCAGCCCCAGCATTTT. The full variable domain, completed using reference TRBV19 and TRBJ1-5, is DGGITQSPKYLFRKEGQNVTLSCEQNLNHDAMYWYRQDPGQGLRLIYYSQIVNDFQKGDIAEGYSVSREKKESFPLTVTSAQKNPTAFYLCASSTDRYSNQPQHFGDGTRLSIL.

There are many counts of this clonotype. CDR3 nucleotide sequence: TGTGCCAGCAGCTTGCAGCTGGGATCCACAGATACGCAGTATTTT. Translation: CASSLQLGSTDTQYF. This sequence joins TRBV5-4 and TRBJ2-3; D remains ambiguous. This CDR3 has 15 residues. Germline assignment: CDR1 SGHNT and CDR2 YYREEE (reference sequence). Trimming stripped 1 base from V and 2 bases from J, with 11 bases between.

Worth noting for this clonotype: One junction end disagrees with the germline gene, perhaps due to a read error. V gene TRBV2 combines with J gene TRBJ2-1; possibly TRBD1 for D (6 bases). The CDR3 spans 13 residues. Germline V gene lookup returns CDR1 SNHLY and CDR2 FYNNEI. The CDR3 nucleotides read TGTGCCAGCAGTGGGGACACCTCCGATGATCAGTTCTTC. It specifies CASSGDTSDDQFF.

This clonotype has more than one count but fewer than ten. V is TRBV7-6 and J is TRBJ1-2, with 10 nucleotides matching TRBD1. Germline assignment: CDR1 SGHVS and CDR2 FNYEAQ. J gave up 12 bases and V 5 bases, and 9 bases lay outside the gene matches. CDR3 length equals 13 residues. CDR3 region: CASSAPGQGSDTF. The DNA for the CDR3 is TGTGCCAGCAGCGCGCCGGGACAGGGGTCCGACACCTTC.

This clonotype came up many times. The V and J genes are TRBV7-9 and TRBJ2-2; 8 bases fit TRBD1. CDR1 is SEHNR and CDR2 is FQNEAQ in the germline V gene (reference sequence). After removal of 4 bases from V and 6 bases from J, the junction contained 4 bases not matched to a gene. The CDR3 runs 14 residues. The CDR3 protein is CASSSGGSAGELFF. CDR3 DNA: TGTGCCAGCAGCTCAGGGGGCAGCGCCGGGGAGCTGTTTTTT.

Details on this clonotype: At one of its ends the junction is not consistent with the germline gene, which may arise from a read error. V is TRBV6-8 and J is TRBJ1-1; D is uncertain. The CDR3 consists of 14 residues. CDR1 and CDR2 from the germline V gene are MNHGY and SAAAGT. The CDR3 spells CTSRRPGFDSEAVF. The CDR3 DNA is TGTACCAGTAGAAGGCCAGGTTTTGACTCTGAAGCTGTCTTT.

The chain is built from TRBV6-2 or TRBV6-3 and TRBJ2-1; the D gene is possibly TRBD1 (5 bases). Trimming left V 5 bases short and J 0 bases short, with 14 bases between. The CDR3 is 16 amino acids. CDR1 and CDR2 from the germline V gene are MNHEY and SVGEGT. The CDR3 bases are TGTGCCAGCAGTGGGCAAGGGGCCAGCTCCTACAATGAGCAGTTCTTC. It yields the protein CASSGQGASSYNEQFF.

In the case of this clonotype: Because it lacks the conserved phenylalanine or tryptophan at the end, this CDR3 is likely a read error. The DNA is left out, because the CDR3 cannot be placed on it with certainty; the CDR3 is given as TCRdb lists it. The V call is TRBV5-1, the J call TRBJ1-1. Per germline, CDR1 SGHRS and CDR2 YFSETQ. Counting both end residues, the CDR3 totals 10 amino acids. This CDR3 is CASSLRCGLL.

A few counts support this clonotype. The chain has TRBV28 and TRBJ1-2; tentatively, D is TRBD1 (5 bases). V dropped 7 bases and J dropped 5 bases, with 11 bases sitting between them. The CDR3 consists of 12 residues. Germline loops: CDR1 MDHEN, CDR2 SYDVKM. CDR3 amino acids: CASTDSFYGYTF. In DNA, the CDR3 is TGTGCCAGCACCGACAGTTTTTATGGCTACACCTTC.

V usage is TRBV20-1 and J usage is TRBJ2-7; a weak D match, TRBD2 (6 bases). The CDR3 length is 15 residues. V lost 1 base to trimming and J lost 1 base, with 14 bases between them. From germline, CDR1 is DFQATT and CDR2 SNEGSKA (reference sequence). CDR3: CSARARIGSSYEQYF. The CDR3 region has the DNA TGCAGTGCTAGAGCTCGCATCGGGAGTTCCTACGAGCAGTACTTC.

This clonotype was seen a handful of times. The chain links TRBV29-1 to TRBJ1-6; D is possibly TRBD1 (6 bases). The CDR3 totals 13 residues. In germline, CDR1 is SQVTM, CDR2 ANQGSEA. The V end was cut by 6 bases, the J end by 5 bases, with 11 bases between. As DNA, the CDR3 is TGCAGCGTCGGGGACACCGATAATTCACCCCTCCACTTT. Residues: CSVGDTDNSPLHF.

The CDR3 region has the DNA TGTGCCAGCAGCTTAGCAAACAGGGGGCCCACCGGGGAGCTGTTTTTT. This sequence encodes CASSLANRGPTGELFF. The V call is TRBV7-7, the J call TRBJ2-2, with 9 bases matching TRBD1. Germline CDR1 and CDR2: SSHAT and FNYEAQ (reference sequence). The trim removed 0 bases at V and 4 bases at J, leaving 3 bases unmatched. CDR3 length equals 16 residues.

This clonotype was detected ten times or more. This rearrangement joins TRBV6-2 or TRBV6-3 to TRBJ2-5; 10 bases agree with TRBD2. Germline CDR1 MNHEY, CDR2 SVGEGT. The CDR3 covers 17 residues. The J segment lost 1 base and the V segment lost 2 bases, leaving 7 bases of the junction unmatched. The CDR3 spells CASSYDVGTSVQETQYF. In DNA form, the CDR3 reads TGTGCCAGCAGTTACGATGTCGGGACTAGCGTCCAAGAGACCCAGTACTTC.

This clonotype was observed many times. The V call is TRBV28, the J call TRBJ2-7, with a tentative D call TRBD2 (5 bases). Between the trimmed V and J ends, which lost 4 bases and 4 bases, there was a span of 17 bases. From germline, CDR1 is MDHEN and CDR2 SYDVKM. CDR3 length equals 15 residues. In DNA, the CDR3 is TGTGCCAGCAGTTCTCTCCGCCGCGGGTCGTACGAGCAGTACTTC. Translating gives CASSSLRRGSYEQYF.

This clonotype has ten or more counts. The V gene is TRBV6-6, the J gene TRBJ2-5, with 7 bases matching TRBD2. With V trimmed by 0 bases and J by 3 bases, 13 bases remained unmatched. The CDR3 runs to 18 residues. Germline V gives CDR1 MNHNY, CDR2 SVGAGI (reference sequence). Written as DNA, the CDR3 is TGTGCCAGCAGTTACTCGGTTCTAGCGGCCAACATCAAAGAGACCCAGTACTTC. Its protein product is CASSYSVLAANIKETQYF.

The rearrangement joins TRBV20-1 to TRBJ2-3, with 8 bases identical to TRBD2. The CDR3 extends over 16 amino acids. Germline V CDR1 and CDR2: DFQATT, SNEGSKA (reference sequence). CDR3 protein: CRLSGILLRSTDTQYF. The DNA of the CDR3 is TGCAGGCTTAGCGGGATCCTCCTTCGGAGCACAGATACGCAGTATTTT.

The genes are TRBV29-1 and TRBJ2-1, with D hard to call. Germline lookup yields CDR1 SQVTM and CDR2 ANQGSEA. The V and J ends lost 7 bases and 8 bases respectively, with 18 bases between them. CDR3 length: 13 residues. This CDR3 is CSGRLTLVDEQFF. As DNA, the CDR3 is TGCAGCGGTCGACTCACCCTGGTGGATGAGCAGTTCTTC.

This clonotype was found many times. This chain links TRBV12-3 or TRBV12-4 with TRBJ2-1, with unresolved D. The CDR3 loop spans 14 amino acids. The V end lost 3 bases, the J end lost 1 base, and 7 bases lay between the germline ends. This CDR3 is CASSFTPSYNEQFF. The CDR3 DNA follows: TGTGCCAGCAGTTTTACTCCTTCCTACAATGAGCAGTTCTTC.

The table lists this clonotype with many counts. The chain couples TRBV7-2 to TRBJ1-2; D is possibly TRBD1 (5 bases). Germline CDR1 is SGHTA and CDR2 is FQGNSA. Trimming left V 7 bases short and J 14 bases short, with 26 bases between. The CDR3 is made up of 14 amino acids. CDR3 bases: TGTGCCAGCATGAAATCATGGGACTCACGGGACTTTACCTTC. It specifies CASMKSWDSRDFTF.

This clonotype was counted ten times or more. The rearrangement uses TRBV12-3 or TRBV12-4 and TRBJ2-7; TRBD2 matches at 14 bases. The CDR3 loop spans 15 amino acids. The V segment lost 1 base and the J segment 6 bases; nucleotides outside the gene matches: 2. Here the CDR3 DNA reads TGTGCCAGCAGTTTAGGAGGGACTAGCGGGAGCGAGCAGTACTTC. This gives the protein CASSLGGTSGSEQYF.

There are many counts of this clonotype. The chain links TRBV7-2 to TRBJ1-5; TRBD1 might be the D (5 bases). The CDR3 contains 16 residues. Between the trimmed V and J ends, which lost 2 bases and 0 bases, there was a span of 11 bases. CDR1 and CDR2 from the germline V gene are SGHTA and FQGNSA. The CDR3 coding sequence is TGTGCCAGCAGCTTAAACGGGGCTTATAGCAATCAGCCCCAGCATTTT. This gives the protein CASSLNGAYSNQPQHF.

About this clonotype itself: A much larger clone differs from this one at a single base, so this may be a read error. This chain uses TRBV28 with TRBJ1-2; TRBD1 is a possible D gene (5 bases). There are 13 residues in the CDR3. Germline loops: CDR1 MDHEN, CDR2 SYDVKM. The CDR3 protein is CAGSFGGNYGYTF. The CDR3 coding sequence is TGTGCCGGCAGTTTCGGGGGTAACTATGGCTACACCTTC.

This clonotype was seen a handful of times. The chain carries TRBV25-1 and TRBJ2-1, with D possibly matching TRBD2 (6 bases). The V end lost 2 bases, the J end lost 7 bases, and 12 bases lay between the germline ends. The CDR3 sequence is 14 residues long. Germline CDR1 reads MGHDK; CDR2 reads SYGVNS. Here the CDR3 DNA reads TGTGCCAGCAGTGAACCTGGGGGGAGGAATGAGCAGTTCTTC. Its translation: CASSEPGGRNEQFF.

This clonotype occurred a few times. The CDR3 region is CSARVGIAGAEQYF. The DNA of the CDR3 is TGCAGTGCTAGAGTAGGAATCGCGGGAGCGGAGCAGTACTTC. V is TRBV20-1 and J is TRBJ2-7, with 7 bases aligning to TRBD2. The CDR3 runs 14 residues. With 1 base clipped from V and 7 bases from J, the junction kept 10 bases outside the gene matches. Germline-derived CDR1 and CDR2 are DFQATT and SNEGSKA (reference sequence).

This clonotype was counted at least ten times. The chain employs TRBV7-8 and TRBJ2-6, with D possibly TRBD1 on 6 matching bases. V gave up 2 bases and J gave up 2 bases, with 22 bases separating them. The germline gives CDR1 SGHVS, CDR2 FQNEAQ. The CDR3 extends over 20 amino acids. CDR3 sequence: CASSLRKGSGASPGANVLTF. The CDR3 DNA sequence: TGTGCCAGCAGCTTAAGGAAGGGGTCAGGGGCATCCCCTGGGGCCAACGTCCTGACTTTC.

This clonotype was seen at least ten times. The V gene is TRBV28, the J gene TRBJ2-7; unclear D gene. This CDR3 is built from 13 residues. Trimming removed 5 bases from V and 7 bases from J, with 15 bases in between. CDR1 MDHEN and CDR2 SYDVKM come from the germline V gene. The CDR3 DNA reads TGTGCCAGCAGTCTCGGGTCCACTCGTGAGCAGTACTTC. Translation: CASSLGSTREQYF.

This clonotype was counted at least ten times. This sequence joins TRBV6-1 and TRBJ1-2, with D tentatively TRBD1 (5 bases). V was shortened by 5 bases and J by 6 bases, with 19 bases between the two germline ends. The CDR3 has 15 residues. Looked up from germline, CDR1 is MNHNS and CDR2 is SASEGT. CDR3 nucleotides: TGTGCCAGCAGTTCCGACGACAGCGGGGAGGATGGCTACACCTTC. This encodes CASSSDDSGEDGYTF.

Only a few counts were recorded for this clonotype. The V gene is TRBV7-2, the J gene TRBJ1-5; 7 positions agree with TRBD1. J gave up 2 bases and V 3 bases, and 16 bases lay outside the gene matches. In germline, CDR1 is SGHTA, CDR2 FQGNSA. This CDR3 has 19 amino acids. This chain's CDR3 is CASSFAGWAGGFGNQPQHF. The DNA for the CDR3 is TGTGCCAGCAGCTTCGCAGGTTGGGCAGGGGGGTTCGGCAATCAGCCCCAGCATTTT.

This clonotype was found many times. V is TRBV12-3 or TRBV12-4 and J is TRBJ2-7; D is possibly TRBD2 (5 bases). The V end was cut by 3 bases, the J end by 7 bases, with 16 bases between. The CDR3 loop spans 14 amino acids. The CDR3 nucleotides read TGTGCCAGCAGTTTCGGTCCGGGGATGGGGGAGCAGTACTTC. Its protein product is CASSFGPGMGEQYF.

V is TRBV4-2 and J is TRBJ2-3; D unclear. Germline V gene data show CDR1 as LGHNA and CDR2 as YNFKEQ. The CDR3 consists of 15 residues. V lost 1 base, J lost 5 bases, and 13 bases lay in between. CDR3 region: CASSQVLRALDTQYF. The CDR3 DNA sequence: TGTGCCAGCAGCCAAGTTCTCCGCGCGCTAGATACGCAGTATTTT.